The present TCR beta chain was sequenced within a study of Tregs in tolerant kidney transplant recipients. Study results and limitations: Nucleotide sequences could not be compared across some patients' samples due to primer changes. Few patients were studied, so findings need validation in larger groups.

Recipients received nonmyeloablative bone marrow transplants from related graft donors, with transient mixed chimerism. In the case of this clone: Antigen unknown. One end of the junction fails to match germline, which may point to a read error. At the DNA level, this CDR3 is encoded by other sequences in the same sample as well.

Germline V gene sequence: CDR1 SGHDT, CDR2 YYEEEE. The CDR3 is made up of 17 amino acids. Method: immunoSEQ multiplex PCR; TCRdb's copy keeps in-frame clones and lacks some. The table has 50,000 or so clones, about 92% seen once. The sample here was CD8+ T cells from blood (PBMCs), taken 12 months after the transplant. The TCR comes from a human patient who received a combined kidney and bone marrow transplant. Some T cells may possibly be graft donor cells. The chain joins TRBV5-6 to TRBJ1-6; tentative D call: TRBD1 (6 bases). This chain's CDR3 is CASSSEGVSSYNSPLHF. The CDR3 region has the DNA TGTGCCAGCAGCTCCGAGGGGGTTAGCTCCTATAATTCCCCCCTCCACTTT.